The present T cell receptor beta chain was sequenced within a study of cytomegalovirus exposure and HLA in healthy donors. On the study more broadly: Tens of millions of unique TCRs from HLA-typed donors made up an early data release. Study findings and constraints: In vitro work confirmed that a few CMV-associated chains recognize CMV antigens.

Notes on this clone: Antigen unknown.

The PCR contained 60 Vbeta and 13 Jbeta primers. This table comes from immunoSEQ multiplex PCR, and its TCRdb copy is limited to in-frame clones, with some not included. In the table there are around 170,000 clones, roughly 78% of which are singletons. Healthy bone marrow donors made up the cohort. Trimming removed 5 bases from V and 2 bases from J; junction bases left unmatched: 9. Germline V lookup: CDR1 MRHNA, CDR2 SNTAGT. This CDR3 is built from 18 residues. The gene calls are TRBV6-4 and TRBJ2-3; 14 bases fit TRBD2. Source material: PBMCs. The TCR originated in a woman aged 45 to 65 in good health and CMV-seropositive. The CDR3 nucleotides read TGTGCCAGCAGTCCCCTCGGACTAGCGGGGGGATCCACAGATACGCAGTATTTT. Translated, it gives CASSPLGLAGGSTDTQYF.